Each of the 10 T cell receptor beta chains below was sequenced from the same sample in a study of T cell responses to AZD1222 COVID-19 vaccine. Repertoires were generated with immunoSEQ multiplex PCR, while TCRdb's copy carries only in-frame clones and drops some. Counted here are more than 65,000 clones, roughly nine tenths occurring once; the ten biggest clones make up roughly 7.6%. Sequenced material: peripheral blood, taken on day 0 of AZD1222 vaccination. These receptors came from an adult in good health.

This rearrangement joins TRBV3-1 (or the pseudogene TRBV3-2) to TRBJ1-1; 9 nucleotides align to TRBD1. Trimming took 2 bases from V and 6 from J; bases not matched to a gene: 4. Germline V gives CDR1 LGHDT, CDR2 YNNKEL (reference sequence). The CDR3 is 14 residues long. The DNA for the CDR3 is TGTGCCAGCAGCCAAAGGGACAGGGTATCTGAAGCTTTCTTT. The encoded protein is CASSQRDRVSEAFF.

The chain is built from TRBV7-2 and TRBJ2-1; D may correspond to TRBD1 or TRBD2 (5 bases each). This CDR3 comprises 18 residues. V was trimmed by 0 bases and J by 0 bases, leaving 15 bases between them. Germline CDR1 and CDR2: SGHTA and FQGNSA. The chain's CDR3 is CASSLAPRGQSSYNEQFF. The CDR3 DNA follows: TGTGCCAGCAGCTTAGCGCCGAGGGGCCAGAGCTCCTACAATGAGCAGTTCTTC.

The chain has TRBV7-2 and TRBJ1-6, with 9 bases lining up with TRBD1. This CDR3 spans 13 amino acids. The trim removed 11 bases at V and 10 bases at J, leaving 9 bases unmatched. Germline CDR1 and CDR2: SGHTA and FQGNSA. This CDR3 is CACTQGARSPLHF. The CDR3 DNA reads as TGTGCCTGCACACAGGGGGCGCGATCACCCCTCCACTTT.

The chain recombines TRBV6-5 with TRBJ1-6; unclear D gene. The ends were cut back, 2 bases at V and 5 bases at J, with 7 bases in the middle. In germline, CDR1 is MNHEY, CDR2 SVGAGI. The CDR3 is 14 amino acids. The CDR3: CASSYVGNNSPLHF. CDR3 nucleotide sequence: TGTGCCAGCAGTTACGTGGGTAATAATTCACCCCTCCACTTT.

The chain joins TRBV4-3 to TRBJ2-1, with 8 bases fitting TRBD2. Germline V gives CDR1 LGHNA, CDR2 YSLEER. This CDR3 has 15 amino acids. The junction had 8 bases not matched to a gene; V was cut back by 4 bases and J by 6 bases. The CDR3, as DNA: TGCGCCAGCAGCCCGGAGGGCGGGAGGACCAATGAGCAGTTCTTC. It is translated as CASSPEGGRTNEQFF.

This chain connects TRBV6-1 to TRBJ2-7, with D hard to call. This CDR3 is built from 14 residues. Germline loops: CDR1 MNHNS, CDR2 SASEGT. V lost 2 bases to trimming and J lost 1 base, with 9 bases between them. The DNA for the CDR3 is TGTGCCAGCAGTGAAATTCTGGGGTCCTACGAGCAGTACTTC. Amino acid sequence: CASSEILGSYEQYF.

The chain recombines TRBV29-1 with TRBJ1-1; D perhaps matches TRBD1 (6 bases). V was shortened by 3 bases and J by 6 bases, with 11 bases between the two germline ends. This CDR3 is 12 amino acids long. Per germline, CDR1 SQVTM and CDR2 ANQGSEA. CDR3 residues: CSVDRGGAEAFF. DNA of the CDR3: TGCAGCGTTGACAGGGGAGGCGCTGAAGCTTTCTTT.

The chain employs TRBV18 and TRBJ1-2; the D is unclear. V gave up 1 base and J gave up 2 bases, with 14 bases separating them. The germline V gene has CDR1 KGHSH and CDR2 LQKENI. The CDR3 has 16 amino acids. The CDR3 region is CASSPQVSGINYGYTF. CDR3 DNA sequence: TGTGCCAGCTCACCACAAGTTTCGGGGATCAACTATGGCTACACCTTC.

V gene TRBV5-1 combines with J gene TRBJ1-4; D is perhaps TRBD1 (6 bases). V lost 2 bases to trimming and J lost 4 bases, with 12 bases between them. The CDR3 runs 15 residues. In germline, CDR1 is SGHRS, CDR2 YFSETQ. The CDR3 nucleotides are TGCGCCAGCAGCTTAGGGGGAACTCTTAATGAAAAACTGTTTTTT. Its protein is CASSLGGTLNEKLFF.

The chain carries TRBV19 and TRBJ2-2, with 7 bases lining up with TRBD1. The CDR3 spans 15 residues. CDR1 is LNHDA, CDR2 SQIVND, per germline (reference sequence). With V trimmed by 4 bases and J by 4 bases, 6 bases remained unmatched. The CDR3 coding sequence is TGTGCCAGTAGTACAGGACAGGTCAGCACCGGGGAGCTGTTTTTT. Its protein product is CASSTGQVSTGELFF.